Listed below are T cell receptor beta chains from one sample, sequenced in a study of radiotherapy plus CTLA-4 blockade in lung cancer. Here immunoSEQ multiplex PCR was the method, and the copy in TCRdb shows in-frame clones only, minus some. In the table there are 80,000 to 95,000 clones, approximately 80% of which are singletons. The sample consisted of peripheral blood, taken from a patient treated with radiotherapy plus ipilimumab. All receptors come from a human donor with non-small cell lung cancer that progressed on radiotherapy plus ipilimumab. Both conserved end residues are part of each CDR3.

TRBV10-2 CASSMLAGEPNEQFF
TRBV5-4 CASSLAEGAETQYF
TRBV29-1 CSVELPGPSYEQYF
TRBV9 CASSISGRNTGELFF
TRBV30 CAWSAGTGGPVGNQPQHF
TRBV28 CASSWAGLTGGSETQYF
TRBV6-6 CASSQRTQEKLFF
TRBV6-5 CASSEGDGQPQHF
TRBV10-3 CAISGTSGRNTGELFF
TRBV27 CASSYPRQGPNTGELFF
TRBV6-5 CASSSSGRNPYEQYF
TRBV9 CASSPRLAGRVTGELFF
TRBV2 CASNINKAENTGELFF
TRBV5-1 CASSLNAGLAGAETQYF
TRBV9 CASSEAPTSGYEQYF
TRBV27 CASSKLGSPEQYF
TRBV29-1 CSVGVSGTGARYTF
TRBV19 CASSRWDRGSKEPQHF
TRBV6-4 CASSVTENTEAFF
TRBV6-6 CASSNPGQIYEQYF
TRBV6-6 CASSTFTDTQYF
TRBV5-4 CASSSSAGELFF
TRBV6-1 CASSVLAGEGNEQFF
TRBV6-1 CASSDGLSQHF
TRBV5-4 CASSLRQGAYNEQFF
TRBV7-9 CASSSSWHEQFF
TRBV7-9 CASSPGNGEQYF
TRBV28 CASSLRDTVGTEAFF
TRBV4-1 CASRDTRGARTGELFF
TRBV28 CASSVRINTEAFF
TRBV6-5 CASSARGQPQHF
TRBV28 CASSSQTPGAFF
TRBV28 CASSDIRLSTNTGELFF
TRBV30 CAWSEGIGAEQYF
TRBV15 CATSREAVPYEQYF
TRBV5-8 CASSLIREWDTGELFF
TRBV6-5 CASSPTGADEQFF
TRBV13 CASSQVTTNEKLFF
TRBV5-1 CASSLDDVETQYF
TRBV5-4 CASSLWGGNQPQHF
TRBV5-1 CASSLAQGQNTEAFF
TRBV27 CASSPDRGLVGEQFF
TRBV21-1 CASGTAACMGGYTF
TRBV28 CASSLSGLAGVGEQFF
TRBV7-3 CASSLQPRDTQYF
TRBV2 CASRTGTSVSYEQYF
TRBV2 CASRGTVNEQFF